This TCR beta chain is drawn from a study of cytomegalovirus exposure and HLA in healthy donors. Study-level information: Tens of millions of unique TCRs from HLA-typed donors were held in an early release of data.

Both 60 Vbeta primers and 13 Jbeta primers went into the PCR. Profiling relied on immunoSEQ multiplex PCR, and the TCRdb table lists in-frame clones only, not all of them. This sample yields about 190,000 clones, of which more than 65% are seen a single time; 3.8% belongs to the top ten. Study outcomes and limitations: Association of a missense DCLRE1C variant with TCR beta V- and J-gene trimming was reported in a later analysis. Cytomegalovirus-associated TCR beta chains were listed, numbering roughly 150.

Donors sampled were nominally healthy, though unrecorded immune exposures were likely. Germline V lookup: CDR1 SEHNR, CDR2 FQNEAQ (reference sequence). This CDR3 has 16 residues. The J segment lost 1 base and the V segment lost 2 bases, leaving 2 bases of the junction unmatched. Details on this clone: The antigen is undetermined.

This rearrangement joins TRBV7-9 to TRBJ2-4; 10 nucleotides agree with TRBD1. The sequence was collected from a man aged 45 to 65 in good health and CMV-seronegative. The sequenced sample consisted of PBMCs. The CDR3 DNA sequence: TGTGCCAGCAGCTTATCGGGACAGGGGGCCAAAAACATTCAGTACTTC. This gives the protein CASSLSGQGAKNIQYF.